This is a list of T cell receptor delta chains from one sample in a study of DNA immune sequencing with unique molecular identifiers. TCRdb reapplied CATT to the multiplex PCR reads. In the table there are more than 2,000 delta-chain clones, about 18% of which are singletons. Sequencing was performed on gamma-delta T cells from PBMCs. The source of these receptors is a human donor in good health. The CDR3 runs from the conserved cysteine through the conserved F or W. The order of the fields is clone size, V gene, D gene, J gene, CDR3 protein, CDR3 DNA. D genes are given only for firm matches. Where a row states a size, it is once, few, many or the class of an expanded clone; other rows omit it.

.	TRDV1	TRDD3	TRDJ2	CALGEVRWGIVWLTAQLFF	TGTGCTCTTGGGGAAGTTAGGTGGGGGATTGTGTGGTTGACAGCACAACTCTTCTTT
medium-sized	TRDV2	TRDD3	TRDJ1	CACDTPFETYGGDTYTDKLIF	TGTGCCTGTGACACTCCTTTTGAGACTTACGGTGGGGATACTTACACCGATAAACTCATCTTT
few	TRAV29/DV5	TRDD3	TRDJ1	CAASLLPIHGGYPQLIF	TGTGCAGCAAGCCTACTTCCTATTCATGGGGGATACCCCCAGCTCATCTTT
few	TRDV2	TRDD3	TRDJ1	CACDNWGIQADKLIF	TGTGCCTGTGACAACTGGGGGATACAAGCCGATAAACTCATCTTT
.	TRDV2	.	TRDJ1	CACDTVSNKEELIF	TGTGCCTGTGACACCGTCTCGAATAAGGAGGAACTCATCTTT
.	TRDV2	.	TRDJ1	CACDFLSVGVYTDKLIF	TGTGCCTGTGACTTTCTTTCGGTGGGGGTCTACACCGATAAACTCATCTTT
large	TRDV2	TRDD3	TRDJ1	CACDTLQSTGGYAHDKLIF	TGTGCCTGTGACACCTTACAGTCGACTGGGGGATACGCGCACGATAAACTCATCTTT
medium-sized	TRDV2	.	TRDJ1	CACDTVGLGDKLIF	TGTGCCTGTGACACGGTGGGCCTGGGCGATAAACTCATCTTT
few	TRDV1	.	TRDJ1	CALGETLDRTDKLIF	TGTGCTCTTGGGGAAACCTTGGACAGGACCGATAAACTCATCTTT
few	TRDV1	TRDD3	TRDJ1	CALGELRLLETWGILGHYTDKLIF	TGTGCTCTTGGGGAACTACGTCTTCTAGAGACCTGGGGGATACTGGGGCATTACACCGATAAACTCATCTTT
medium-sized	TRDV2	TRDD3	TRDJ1	CACDTVGLVLGDTYTDKLIF	TGTGCCTGTGACACCGTCGGACTAGTACTGGGGGATACCTACACCGATAAACTCATCTTT
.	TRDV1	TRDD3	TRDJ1	CALGDDSLGWGIRVTDKLIF	TGTGCTCTTGGGGACGATTCCCTCGGATGGGGGATACGCGTCACCGATAAACTCATCTTT
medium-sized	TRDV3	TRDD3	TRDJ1	CAFSYWGILDTDKLIF	TGTGCCTTCAGTTACTGGGGGATACTCGACACCGATAAACTCATCTTT
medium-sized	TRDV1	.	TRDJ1	CALGEPSKWEYTDKLIF	TGTGCTCTTGGGGAACCCTCTAAATGGGAGTACACCGATAAACTCATCTTT
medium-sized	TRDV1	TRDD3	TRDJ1	CALGELFWGPWDTVDKLIF	TGTGCTCTTGGGGAACTCTTCTGGGGCCCGTGGGATACTGTCGATAAACTCATCTTT
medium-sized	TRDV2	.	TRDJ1	CACDTPFLQGTGGREYTDKLIF	TGTGCCTGTGACACCCCTTTCCTACAGGGGACTGGGGGTCGCGAGTACACCGATAAACTCATCTTT
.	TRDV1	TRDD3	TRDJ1	CALGDDYWGIIGGLYTDKLIF	TGTGCTCTTGGGGACGACTACTGGGGGATAATAGGGGGGTTGTACACCGATAAACTCATCTTT
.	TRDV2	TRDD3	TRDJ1	CACDKLGGNTDKLIF	TGTGCCTGTGACAAGCTGGGGGGAAACACCGATAAACTCATCTTT
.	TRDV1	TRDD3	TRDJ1	CALRAFPRTGGLDKLIF	TGTGCTCTTCGGGCCTTTCCCCGTACTGGGGGACTCGATAAACTCATCTTT
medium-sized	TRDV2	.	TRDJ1	CACDPVLPPGGADTDKLIF	TGTGCCTGTGACCCGGTTCTTCCACCCGGAGGGGCCGACACCGATAAACTCATCTTT
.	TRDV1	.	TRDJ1	CALGEPSVLRGWGVTDKHIF	TGTGCTCTTGGGGAACCATCGGTCCTACGAGGCTGGGGGGTCACCGATAAACACATCTTT
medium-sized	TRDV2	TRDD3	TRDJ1	CACDTLYHTGDTTDKLIF	TGTGCCTGTGACACCCTATACCATACTGGGGATACCACCGATAAACTCATCTTT
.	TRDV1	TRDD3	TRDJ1	CALGAGRFLRTLIVLGDTLKYTDKLIF	TGTGCTCTTGGGGCCGGCCGCTTCCTACGCACCTTGATTGTACTGGGGGATACGCTCAAATACACCGATAAACTCATCTTT
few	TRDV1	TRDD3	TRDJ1	CALGERGTSLRLGDLGYTDKLIF	TGTGCTCTTGGGGAACGGGGGACTTCCCTCCGCCTGGGGGATTTAGGGTACACCGATAAACTCATCTTT
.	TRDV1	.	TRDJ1	CALGDRGLTGGQGRQPKYTDKLIF	TGTGCTCTTGGGGACCGTGGCTTGACTGGCGGCCAGGGAAGACAACCCAAATACACCGATAAACTCATCTTT
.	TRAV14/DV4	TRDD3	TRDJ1	CAMSLSRYWGIGRDKLIF	TGTGCAATGAGTCTTTCCCGGTACTGGGGGATTGGACGGGATAAACTCATCTTT